This is a list of T cell receptor beta chains from one sample in a study of T cell responses to AZD1222 COVID-19 vaccine. Measured with immunoSEQ multiplex PCR; TCRdb has only the in-frame clones, and not every one. The sample gives about 120,000 clones, 85% to 95% of which show up once; under 3.5% is in the top ten. The material was peripheral blood, obtained on day 0 of AZD1222 vaccination. The receptors derive from an adult in good health. The CDR3 runs from the conserved cysteine through the conserved F or W. Fields, in order: D gene, V gene, J gene, clone size, CDR3 protein, CDR3 DNA. A D gene is named only where the DNA matches it firmly. Clone size is shown for a subset of rows, as once, few, many or a class of expanded clone.

-	TRBV5-1	TRBJ1-2	-	CASSQPGTAYGYTF	TGCGCCAGCAGCCAACCTGGGACTGCTTATGGCTACACCTTC
-	TRBV13	TRBJ1-1	-	CASSTTAFAEAFF	TGTGCCAGCAGCACGACCGCGTTCGCTGAAGCTTTCTTT
-	TRBV28	TRBJ1-2	-	CASSPGYGYTF	TGTGCCAGCAGCCCCGGCTATGGCTACACCTTC
-	TRBV19	TRBJ1-5	-	CASSIRGALQPQHF	TGTGCCAGTAGTATACGAGGGGCCCTACAGCCCCAGCATTTT
-	TRBV5-6	TRBJ1-1	-	CASSGAAWVETNTEAFF	TGTGCCAGCAGCGGGGCCGCCTGGGTAGAGACGAACACTGAAGCTTTCTTT
-	TRBV30	TRBJ2-2	-	CAWKGQWGELFF	TGTGCCTGGAAGGGGCAGTGGGGGGAGCTGTTTTTT
TRBD1	TRBV12-3/TRBV12-4	TRBJ2-5	-	CASSLDRQETQYF	TGTGCCAGCAGTCTGGACAGGCAAGAGACCCAGTACTTC
TRBD2	TRBV7-9	TRBJ2-2	once	CASSSSKGLAANTGELFF	TGTGCCAGCAGCTCCTCCAAAGGACTAGCGGCGAACACCGGGGAGCTGTTTTTT
-	TRBV28	TRBJ1-2	-	CASTTEGYKGYTF	TGTGCCAGCACAACAGAGGGGTACAAGGGCTACACCTTC
TRBD2	TRBV9	TRBJ2-1	-	CASSQGTSSYNEQFF	TGTGCCAGCAGCCAAGGGACTAGCTCCTACAATGAGCAGTTCTTC
-	TRBV9	TRBJ2-7	-	CASSVGPGYEQYF	TGTGCCAGCAGCGTAGGACCGGGTTACGAGCAGTACTTC
TRBD1	TRBV5-1	TRBJ2-1	-	CASILGDSSYNEQFF	TGCGCCAGCATCCTGGGGGACAGCTCCTACAATGAGCAGTTCTTC
-	TRBV19	TRBJ1-2	-	CASRVRGLQYGYTF	TGTGCCAGTAGAGTAAGGGGCCTCCAGTATGGCTACACCTTC
TRBD1	TRBV19	TRBJ1-6	-	CASGTAVYNSPLHF	TGTGCCAGTGGGACAGCCGTTTATAATTCACCCCTCCACTTT
TRBD2	TRBV19	TRBJ2-7	-	CASSTPAGGPYEQYF	TGTGCCAGTAGTACTCCAGCGGGAGGGCCCTACGAGCAGTACTTC
TRBD1	TRBV28	TRBJ1-1	once	CASRPGQGTGEAFF	TGTGCCAGCAGGCCGGGACAGGGGACGGGTGAAGCTTTCTTT
-	TRBV11-2	TRBJ1-1	once	CAIRFMNTEAFF	TGTGCCATCCGGTTCATGAACACTGAAGCTTTCTTT
-	TRBV18	TRBJ1-2	-	CASSPGTGQDYGYTF	TGTGCCAGCTCACCAGGAACAGGGCAAGACTATGGCTACACCTTC
-	TRBV7-9	TRBJ2-4	-	CASSSLQPGPRRNIQYF	TGTGCCAGCAGCTCCCTACAACCGGGACCCCGTCGGAACATTCAGTACTTC
-	TRBV10-3	TRBJ2-7	-	CAISESREQYF	TGTGCCATCAGTGAGTCTCGCGAGCAGTACTTC
-	TRBV7-9	TRBJ2-1	-	CASSLPRYEDEQFF	TGTGCCAGCAGCTTACCTCGGTACGAGGATGAGCAGTTCTTC
TRBD2	TRBV2	TRBJ2-3	few	CASSDTTGGRDTQYF	TGTGCCAGCAGTGATACAACGGGAGGGAGGGATACGCAGTATTTT
TRBD2	TRBV11-3	TRBJ2-1	once	CASSLEVGRGTKSISNEQFF	TGTGCCAGCAGCTTAGAGGTGGGGAGGGGCACTAAAAGTATCTCCAATGAGCAGTTCTTC
-	TRBV12-3/TRBV12-4	TRBJ1-1	-	CASRVSEAFF	TGTGCCAGCAGGGTTTCTGAAGCTTTCTTT
-	TRBV28	TRBJ2-5	-	CASSPLGLTETQYF	TGTGCCAGCAGTCCCCTGGGACTTACAGAGACCCAGTACTTC
-	TRBV7-9	TRBJ1-2	-	CASSLAGRYGYTF	TGTGCCAGCAGCTTAGCCGGGCGCTATGGCTACACCTTC
TRBD2	TRBV4-2	TRBJ2-3	-	CASSQVAGETDTQYF	TGTGCCAGCAGCCAAGTAGCGGGAGAGACAGATACGCAGTATTTT
TRBD1	TRBV5-1	TRBJ2-7	-	CASSIGGQGFEQYF	TGCGCCAGCAGCATTGGGGGACAGGGTTTTGAGCAGTACTTC
-	TRBV3-1/TRBV3-2	TRBJ1-5	few	CASSQDMEEPQHF	TGTGCCAGCAGCCAAGATATGGAAGAACCCCAGCATTTT
TRBD2	TRBV5-4	TRBJ2-7	-	CASSPAGGSYEQYF	TGTGCCAGCAGCCCAGCGGGAGGTTCCTACGAGCAGTACTTC
-	TRBV19	TRBJ1-4	-	CASSIGWNEKLFF	TGTGCCAGTAGTATAGGGTGGAATGAAAAACTGTTTTTT
-	TRBV18	TRBJ1-1	-	CASSRDPGDHTEAFF	TGTGCCAGCTCACGGGACCCAGGGGACCACACTGAAGCTTTCTTT
TRBD2	TRBV10-2	TRBJ2-7	-	CASKRAGGPSYEQYF	TGCGCCAGCAAGAGGGCGGGAGGACCGTCCTACGAGCAGTACTTC